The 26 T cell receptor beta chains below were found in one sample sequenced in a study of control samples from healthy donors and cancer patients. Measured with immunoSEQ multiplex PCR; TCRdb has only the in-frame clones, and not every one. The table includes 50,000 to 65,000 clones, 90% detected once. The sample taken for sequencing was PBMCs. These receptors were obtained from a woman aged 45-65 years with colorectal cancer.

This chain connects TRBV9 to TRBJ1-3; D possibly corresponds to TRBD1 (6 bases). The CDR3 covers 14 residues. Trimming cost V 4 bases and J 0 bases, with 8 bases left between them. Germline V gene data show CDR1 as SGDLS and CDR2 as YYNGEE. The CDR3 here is CASSRGFSGNTIYF. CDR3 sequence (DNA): TGTGCCAGCAGCAGGGGGTTCTCTGGAAACACCATATATTTT.

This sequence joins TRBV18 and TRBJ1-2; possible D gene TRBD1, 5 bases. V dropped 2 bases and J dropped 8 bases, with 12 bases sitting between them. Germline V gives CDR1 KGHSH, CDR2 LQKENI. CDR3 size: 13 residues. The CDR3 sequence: CASSPVYGAGYTF. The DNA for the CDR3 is TGTGCCAGCTCACCAGTGTACGGGGCCGGCTACACCTTC.

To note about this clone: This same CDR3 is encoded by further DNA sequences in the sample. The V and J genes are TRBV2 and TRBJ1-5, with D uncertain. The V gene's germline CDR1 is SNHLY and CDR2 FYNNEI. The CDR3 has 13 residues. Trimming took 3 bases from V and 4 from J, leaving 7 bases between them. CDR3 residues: CASSESGNQPQHF. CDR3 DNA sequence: TGTGCCAGCAGTGAGTCCGGGAATCAGCCCCAGCATTTT.

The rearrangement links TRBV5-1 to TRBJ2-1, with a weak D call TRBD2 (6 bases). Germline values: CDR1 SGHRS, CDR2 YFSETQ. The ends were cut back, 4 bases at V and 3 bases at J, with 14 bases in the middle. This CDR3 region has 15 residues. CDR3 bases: TGCGCCAGCAGCGCTTCTAGGGGACTCTACAATGAGCAGTTCTTC. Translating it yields CASSASRGLYNEQFF.

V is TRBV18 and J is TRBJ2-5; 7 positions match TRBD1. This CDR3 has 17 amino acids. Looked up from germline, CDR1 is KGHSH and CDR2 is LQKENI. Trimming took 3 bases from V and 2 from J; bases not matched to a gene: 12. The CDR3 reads CASSPQRYRQGQETQYF. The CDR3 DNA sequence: TGTGCCAGCTCACCCCAGCGGTATCGACAGGGTCAAGAGACCCAGTACTTC.

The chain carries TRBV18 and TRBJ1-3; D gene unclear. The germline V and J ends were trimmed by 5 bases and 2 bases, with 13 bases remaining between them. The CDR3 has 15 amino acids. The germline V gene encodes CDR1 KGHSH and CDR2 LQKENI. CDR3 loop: CASSSTGSAGNTIYF. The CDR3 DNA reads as TGTGCCAGCTCATCTACGGGCAGCGCTGGAAACACCATATATTTT. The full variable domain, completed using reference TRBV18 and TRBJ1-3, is NAGVMQNPRHLVRRRGQEARLRCSPMKGHSHVYWYRQLPEEGLKFMVYLQKENIIDESGMPKERFSAEFPKEGPSILRIQQVVRGDSAAYFCASSSTGSAGNTIYFGEGSWLTVV.

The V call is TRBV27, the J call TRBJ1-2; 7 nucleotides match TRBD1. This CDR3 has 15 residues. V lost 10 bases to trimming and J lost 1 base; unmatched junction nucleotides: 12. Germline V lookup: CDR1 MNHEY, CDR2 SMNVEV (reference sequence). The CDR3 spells CATSGQPNYNYGYTF. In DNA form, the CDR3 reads TGTGCCACCTCGGGACAGCCAAATTATAACTATGGCTACACCTTC.

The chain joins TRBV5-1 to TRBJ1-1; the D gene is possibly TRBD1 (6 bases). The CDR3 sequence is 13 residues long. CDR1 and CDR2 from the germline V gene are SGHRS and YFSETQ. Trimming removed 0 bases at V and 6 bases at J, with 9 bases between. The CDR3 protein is CASSLGGLSEAFF. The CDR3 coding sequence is TGCGCCAGCAGCTTGGGGGGGCTTTCTGAAGCTTTCTTT.

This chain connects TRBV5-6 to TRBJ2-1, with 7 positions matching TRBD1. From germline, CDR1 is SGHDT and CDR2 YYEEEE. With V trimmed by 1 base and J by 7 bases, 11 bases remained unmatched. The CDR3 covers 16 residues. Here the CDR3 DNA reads TGTGCCAGCAGCTTGTTGGGGACAGCCCCAAGGAATGAGCAGTTCTTC. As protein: CASSLLGTAPRNEQFF.

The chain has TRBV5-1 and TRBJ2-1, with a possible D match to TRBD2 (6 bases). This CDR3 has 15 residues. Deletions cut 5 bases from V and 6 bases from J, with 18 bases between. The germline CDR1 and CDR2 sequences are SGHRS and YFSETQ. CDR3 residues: CASRHSGFGVNEQFF. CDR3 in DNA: TGCGCCAGCAGGCACAGCGGGTTTGGGGTCAATGAGCAGTTCTTC.

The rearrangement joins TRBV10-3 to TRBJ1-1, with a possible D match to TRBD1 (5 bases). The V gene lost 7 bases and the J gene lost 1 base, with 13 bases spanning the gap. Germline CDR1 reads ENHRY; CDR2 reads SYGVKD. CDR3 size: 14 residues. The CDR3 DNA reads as TGTGCCATCAAACCCGGGGGAGCGAACACTGAAGCTTTCTTT. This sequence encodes CAIKPGGANTEAFF.

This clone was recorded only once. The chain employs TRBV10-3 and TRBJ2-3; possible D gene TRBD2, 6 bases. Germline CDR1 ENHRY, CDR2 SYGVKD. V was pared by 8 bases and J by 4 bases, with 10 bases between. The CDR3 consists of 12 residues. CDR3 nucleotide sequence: TGTGCCATCGGCGGGGATGCAGATACGCAGTATTTT. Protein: CAIGGDADTQYF.

CDR3 loop: CASSISRGRTEAFF. CDR3 in DNA: TGTGCCAGTAGTATTTCAAGGGGGCGTACTGAAGCTTTCTTT. The rearrangement uses TRBV19 and TRBJ1-1; 7 nucleotides agree with TRBD1. Germline values: CDR1 LNHDA, CDR2 SQIVND (reference sequence). The CDR3 is 14 residues long. With 3 bases clipped from V and 5 bases from J, the junction kept 6 bases outside the gene matches.

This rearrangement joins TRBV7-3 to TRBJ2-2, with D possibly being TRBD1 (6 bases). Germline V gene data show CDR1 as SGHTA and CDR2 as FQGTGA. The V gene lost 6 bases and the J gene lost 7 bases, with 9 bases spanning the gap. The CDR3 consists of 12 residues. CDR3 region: CASSKGDGELFF. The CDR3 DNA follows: TGTGCCAGCAGTAAGGGGGACGGGGAGCTGTTTTTT.

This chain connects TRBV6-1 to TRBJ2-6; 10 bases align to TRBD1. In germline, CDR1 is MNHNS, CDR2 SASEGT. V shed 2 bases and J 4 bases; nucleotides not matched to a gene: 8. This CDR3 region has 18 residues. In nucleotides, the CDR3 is TGTGCCAGCAGTGAACAGACAGGGGGCGCCCCCGGGGCCAACGTCCTGACTTTC. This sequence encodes CASSEQTGGAPGANVLTF.

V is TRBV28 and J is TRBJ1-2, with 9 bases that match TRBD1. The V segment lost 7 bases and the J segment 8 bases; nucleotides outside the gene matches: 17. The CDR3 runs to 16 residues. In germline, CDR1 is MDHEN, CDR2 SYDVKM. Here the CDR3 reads CASTPGGTGRFRGYTF. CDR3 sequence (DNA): TGTGCCAGCACCCCCGGGGGGACAGGGAGGTTCCGGGGCTACACCTTC.

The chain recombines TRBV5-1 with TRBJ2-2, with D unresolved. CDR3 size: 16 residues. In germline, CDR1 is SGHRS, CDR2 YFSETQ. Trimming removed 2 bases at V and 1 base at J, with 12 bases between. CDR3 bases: TGCGCCAGCAGCTTCTTGGGCGAGGTGAACACCGGGGAGCTGTTTTTT. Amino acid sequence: CASSFLGEVNTGELFF.

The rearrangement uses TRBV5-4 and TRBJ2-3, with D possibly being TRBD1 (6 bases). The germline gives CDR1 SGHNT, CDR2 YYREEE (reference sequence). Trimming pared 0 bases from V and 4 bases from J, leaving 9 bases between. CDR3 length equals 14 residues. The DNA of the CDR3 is TGTGCCAGCAGCTTGGACAGGGCCCCAGATACGCAGTATTTT. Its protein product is CASSLDRAPDTQYF.

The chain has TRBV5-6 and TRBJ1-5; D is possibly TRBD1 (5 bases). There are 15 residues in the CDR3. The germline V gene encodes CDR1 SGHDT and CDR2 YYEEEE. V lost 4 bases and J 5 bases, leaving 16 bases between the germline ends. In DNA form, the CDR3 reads TGTGCCAGCAGCCGGGGAGGTTCGGGGGATCAGCCCCAGCATTTT. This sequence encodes CASSRGGSGDQPQHF.

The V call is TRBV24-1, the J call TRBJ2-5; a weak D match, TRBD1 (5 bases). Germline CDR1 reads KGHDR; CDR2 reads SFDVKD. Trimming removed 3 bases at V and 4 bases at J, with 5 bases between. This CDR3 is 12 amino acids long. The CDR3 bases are TGTGCCACCAGTGATAGGGGAGAGACCCAGTACTTC. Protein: CATSDRGETQYF.

The DNA of the CDR3 is TGTGCCAGCACCAACAGGAATTCACCCCTCCACTTT. It yields the protein CASTNRNSPLHF. V is TRBV12-3 or TRBV12-4 and J is TRBJ1-6; D is possibly TRBD1 (5 bases). V was trimmed by 7 bases and J by 7 bases, leaving 8 bases between them. This CDR3 is built from 12 residues.

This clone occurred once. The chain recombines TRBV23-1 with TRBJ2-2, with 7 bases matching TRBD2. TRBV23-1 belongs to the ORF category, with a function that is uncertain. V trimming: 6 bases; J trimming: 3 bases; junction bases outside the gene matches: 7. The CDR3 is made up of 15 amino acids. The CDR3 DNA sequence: TGCGCCAGCAGGCGAGGGACTAAGGACACCGGGGAGCTGTTTTTT. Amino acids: CASRRGTKDTGELFF.

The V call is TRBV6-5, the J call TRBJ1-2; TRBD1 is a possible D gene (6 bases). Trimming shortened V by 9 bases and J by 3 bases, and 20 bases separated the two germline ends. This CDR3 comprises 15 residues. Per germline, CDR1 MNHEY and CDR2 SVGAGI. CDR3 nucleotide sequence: TGTGCCAGTAAGATTAGGACCGGGACACACTATGGCTACACCTTC. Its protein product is CASKIRTGTHYGYTF.

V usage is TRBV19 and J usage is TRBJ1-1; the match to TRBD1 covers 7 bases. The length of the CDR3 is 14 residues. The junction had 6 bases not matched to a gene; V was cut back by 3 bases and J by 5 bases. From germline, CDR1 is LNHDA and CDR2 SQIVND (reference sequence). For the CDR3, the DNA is TGTGCCAGTAGTATGAACAGGGGAGGTACTGAAGCTTTCTTT. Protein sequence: CASSMNRGGTEAFF.

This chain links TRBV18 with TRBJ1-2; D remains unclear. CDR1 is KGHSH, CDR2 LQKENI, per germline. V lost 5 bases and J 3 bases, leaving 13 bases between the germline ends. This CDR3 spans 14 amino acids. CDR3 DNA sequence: TGTGCCAGCTCAGCGACACGGACTGACTATGGCTACACCTTC. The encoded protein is CASSATRTDYGYTF.

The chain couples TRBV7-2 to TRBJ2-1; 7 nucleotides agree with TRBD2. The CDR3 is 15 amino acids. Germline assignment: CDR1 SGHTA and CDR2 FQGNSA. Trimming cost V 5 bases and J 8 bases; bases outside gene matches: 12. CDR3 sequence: CASSPETSTSHEQFF. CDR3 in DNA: TGTGCCAGCAGCCCTGAGACTAGCACGAGCCATGAGCAGTTCTTC.